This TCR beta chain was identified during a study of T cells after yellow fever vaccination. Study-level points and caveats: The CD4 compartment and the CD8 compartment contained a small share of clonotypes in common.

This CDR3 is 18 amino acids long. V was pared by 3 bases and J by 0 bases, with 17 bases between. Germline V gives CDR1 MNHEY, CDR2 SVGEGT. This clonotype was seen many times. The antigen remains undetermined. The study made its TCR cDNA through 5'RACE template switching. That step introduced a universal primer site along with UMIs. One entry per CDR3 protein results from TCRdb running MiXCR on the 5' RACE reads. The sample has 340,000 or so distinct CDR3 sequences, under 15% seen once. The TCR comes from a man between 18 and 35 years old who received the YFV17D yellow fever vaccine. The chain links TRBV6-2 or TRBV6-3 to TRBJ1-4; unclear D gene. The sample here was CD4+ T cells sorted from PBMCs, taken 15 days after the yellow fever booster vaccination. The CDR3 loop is CASSYSPGEPATNEKLFF. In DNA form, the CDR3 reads TGTGCCAGCAGTTATTCACCGGGTGAGCCTGCAACTAATGAAAAACTGTTTTTT.